A selection of T cell receptor beta chains follows, all from one sample in a study of type 1 regulatory T cells. These receptors' targets are unknown. TCRdb re-analysed the reads in MiXCR, keeping a single row per CDR3 protein. This table has about 68,000 distinct CDR3 sequences, roughly three fifths appearing once. Sequencing used cultured T cells, either the whole culture or a sorted T cell fraction (not recorded which). All receptors derive from a human donor in good health. Each CDR3 is given with its conserved first and last residue. Each record gives: CDR3 length, V gene, clone size, D gene, J gene, CDR3 DNA, CDR3 protein. D genes are given only for firm matches. A row's size may be missing; if present it is once, few, many or a size class.

12	TRBV20-1	few	TRBD1	TRBJ2-5	TGCAGTGAACCTGGGACAGCAGAGACCCAGTACTTC	CSEPGTAETQYF
16	TRBV4-2	few	TRBD2	TRBJ2-7	TGTGCCAGCAGCCGCAGGACTAGCGGGAAAATCTACGAGCAGTACTTC	CASSRRTSGKIYEQYF
14	TRBV5-1	.	.	TRBJ2-4	TGCGCCAGCAGCTTGGCCGTGTTCGGGGGCTCTCCCGACTTC	CASSLAVFGGSPDF
14	TRBV2	.	.	TRBJ2-2	TGTGCCAGCAGTGAGCAGGCGGACACCGGGGAGCTGTTTTTT	CASSEQADTGELFF
15	TRBV11-2	.	.	TRBJ1-2	TGTGCCAGCAGCTTAGATAACAGGACTGTGCCAAGGTACACCTTC	CASSLDNRTVPRYTF
15	TRBV20-1	few	.	TRBJ2-3	TGCAGTGCCCCCCTCCGGGACTCCTCCACAGATACGCAGTATTTT	CSAPLRDSSTDTQYF
11	TRBV7-8	.	.	TRBJ2-1	TGTGCCAGCAGGTCCGGGAATGAGCAGTTCTTC	CASRSGNEQFF
13	TRBV29-1	.	.	TRBJ2-2	TGCAGCGTTGATACCCTTAACACCGGGGAGCTGTTTTTT	CSVDTLNTGELFF
13	TRBV20-1	few	.	TRBJ1-5	TGCAGTGCTCCTACCGGGGGAGATCAGCCCCAGCATTTT	CSAPTGGDQPQHF
13	TRBV5-1	.	.	TRBJ2-3	TGCGCCAGCAGGTCCTTGCGTACAGATACGCAGTATTTT	CASRSLRTDTQYF
19	TRBV18	.	TRBD2	TRBJ2-1	TGTGCCAGCTCACCACCGGGGCTAGCGGGAGTAAGCGGAAACAATGAGCAGTTCTTC	CASSPPGLAGVSGNNEQFF
13	TRBV12-3/TRBV12-4	many	.	TRBJ1-5	TGTGCCAGCAGATCGATGAGCAATCAGCCCCAGCATTTT	CASRSMSNQPQHF
15	TRBV14	.	TRBD2	TRBJ2-1	TGTGCCAGCAGCCTAGGACTAGCGGGAGGCAATGAGCAGTTCTTC	CASSLGLAGGNEQFF
17	TRBV27	few	TRBD2	TRBJ2-3	TGTGCCAGCAGTTCGCTAGCGGGAGGGTCTGCTACAGATACGCAGTATTTT	CASSSLAGGSATDTQYF
12	TRBV12-3/TRBV12-4	few	.	TRBJ2-7	TGTGCCAGCAGTTCCCAGGGCTACGAGCAGTACTTC	CASSSQGYEQYF
14	TRBV3-1	.	.	TRBJ1-3	TGTGCCAGCAGCCCAGTGAGAGCTGGAAACACCATATATTTT	CASSPVRAGNTIYF
16	TRBV30	.	.	TRBJ2-1	TGTGCCTGGAGTGGGAGCCCCGCATTACGCCACAATGAGCAGTTCTTC	CAWSGSPALRHNEQFF
13	TRBV7-3	many	.	TRBJ2-2	TGTGCCAGCAGCCCCTGGAACACCGGGGAGCTGTTTTTT	CASSPWNTGELFF
14	TRBV9	.	.	TRBJ2-2	TGTGCCAGCAGCGTAGGGGAGTGGACCGGGGAGCTGTTTTTT	CASSVGEWTGELFF
15	TRBV7-2	.	.	TRBJ2-5	TGTGCCAGCAGTCCTACAGGGCTCGTTGGAGAGACCCAGTACTTC	CASSPTGLVGETQYF
13	TRBV2	once	.	TRBJ2-2	TGTGCCAGCACAGGACTGAACACCGGGGAGCTGTTTTTT	CASTGLNTGELFF
15	TRBV20-1	.	TRBD2	TRBJ2-1	TGCAGTGCAACCCGCCAAGCGGGAGCGTACAATGAGCAGTTCTTC	CSATRQAGAYNEQFF
14	TRBV3-1	.	TRBD2	TRBJ2-3	TGTGCCAGCAGCCAAGAGGTTAGCGGGTACCAGCAGTATTTT	CASSQEVSGYQQYF
14	TRBV5-1	.	.	TRBJ2-3	TGCGCCAGCAGCTCCTCTTATGTCACAGATACGCAGTATTTT	CASSSSYVTDTQYF
12	TRBV5-1	few	.	TRBJ1-2	TGCGCCAGCAGCTTGGATCAGTTGGGCTACACCTTC	CASSLDQLGYTF
12	TRBV29-1	.	TRBD2	TRBJ2-1	TGCAGCGTTACGCTAGCGGGAAGTGAGCAGTTCTTC	CSVTLAGSEQFF
13	TRBV7-3	.	TRBD2	TRBJ2-1	TGTGCCAGCAGCTTAGGACTAGCGAATGAGCAGTTCTTC	CASSLGLANEQFF
13	TRBV30	.	.	TRBJ1-1	TGTGCCTGGAACAGTCAAATGAACACTGAAGCTTTCTTT	CAWNSQMNTEAFF
11	TRBV29-1	.	.	TRBJ2-1	TGCAGCGCTACGGGCTACAATGAGCAGTTCTTC	CSATGYNEQFF
17	TRBV20-1	.	TRBD2	TRBJ2-7	TGCAGTGCTAGAGATCTCTTTCCGGCGGGAGGGGAATACGAGCAGTACTTC	CSARDLFPAGGEYEQYF
17	TRBV24-1	.	TRBD2	TRBJ2-1	TGTGCCACCAGTGGATGGCTAGCGGGAGAGTCATACAATGAGCAGTTCTTC	CATSGWLAGESYNEQFF
13	TRBV29-1	.	.	TRBJ1-1	TGCAGCGTGAGGGCGGGTGTGAACACTGAAGCTTTCTTT	CSVRAGVNTEAFF
15	TRBV5-1	.	.	TRBJ1-2	TGCGCCAGCAGCTCCTCGGGAGCTTTGGGGGATGGCTACACCTTC	CASSSSGALGDGYTF
16	TRBV7-2	.	TRBD2	TRBJ2-2	TGTGCCAGCAGCTTAGCGCGGCTAGCGGGGACCGGGGAGCTGTTTTTT	CASSLARLAGTGELFF
13	TRBV19	once	.	TRBJ1-5	TGTGCCAGTAGTATCGGCGTCGAGGGGCCCCAGCATTTT	CASSIGVEGPQHF
15	TRBV9	few	TRBD2	TRBJ2-5	TGTGCCAGCACCAATAGCGGGAGAGTAGGAGAGACCCAGTACTTC	CASTNSGRVGETQYF
14	TRBV5-4	.	TRBD2	TRBJ2-7	TGTGCCAGCAGCTTAGGACTAGTGAGCTCCGAGCAGTACTTC	CASSLGLVSSEQYF
14	TRBV20-1	.	.	TRBJ2-1	TGCAGTGCTCCCCGGGACACAGCCTACAATGAGCAGTTCTTC	CSAPRDTAYNEQFF
14	TRBV6-2/TRBV6-3	.	TRBD1	TRBJ2-7	TGTGCCAGCAACCCGGGACAGGGGGGCTACGAGCAGTACTTC	CASNPGQGGYEQYF
13	TRBV19	.	.	TRBJ2-1	TGTGCCGGTAGTGGCGGGGTGAAAAATGAGCAGTTCTTC	CAGSGGVKNEQFF
15	TRBV7-9	.	.	TRBJ1-5	TGTGCCAGCAGCCCAGGGGAAACGCGGAATCAGCCCCAGCATTTT	CASSPGETRNQPQHF
14	TRBV10-3	.	TRBD1	TRBJ2-7	TGTGCCATCAGTGAGGGACAGGGGCCCTACGAGCAGTACTTC	CAISEGQGPYEQYF
15	TRBV4-3	.	TRBD2	TRBJ2-7	TGCGCCAGCAGCCAAGTCGCGCTAGCGGGAGGCGAGCAGTACTTC	CASSQVALAGGEQYF
15	TRBV4-1	.	.	TRBJ2-7	TGCGCCAGCAGCCAATTAGTGGGGGTTAGGTACGAGCAGTACTTC	CASSQLVGVRYEQYF
13	TRBV5-1	.	.	TRBJ1-1	TGCGCCAGCAGCTTGGTAGTGAACACTGAAGCTTTCTTT	CASSLVVNTEAFF
13	TRBV3-1	.	.	TRBJ1-1	TGTGCCAGCAGCCAATTTGCGAGGACTGAAGCTTTCTTT	CASSQFARTEAFF
14	TRBV19	few	.	TRBJ2-3	TGTGCCACCAAAGACATGGCCAGGTTGGATACGCAGTATTTT	CATKDMARLDTQYF
15	TRBV27	.	TRBD1	TRBJ2-1	TGTGCCAGCAGTTTATCGGGGACAGGTTACAATGAGCAGTTCTTC	CASSLSGTGYNEQFF
15	TRBV5-4	.	.	TRBJ2-1	TGTGCCAGCAGCTTTAAAGAAAGGCGGTACAATGAGCAGTTCTTC	CASSFKERRYNEQFF
16	TRBV5-6	.	.	TRBJ2-1	TGTGCCAGCAGCCTAGAACGGGTAAGCTCCTACAATGAGCAGTTCTTC	CASSLERVSSYNEQFF
15	TRBV2	.	.	TRBJ2-5	TGTGCCAGCAGTTCCCGCGGTGGGGCCCAAGAGACCCAGTACTTC	CASSSRGGAQETQYF
11	TRBV29-1	.	TRBD1	TRBJ1-1	TGCAGCGTTGAGTTGCAGGGGGGGTTTTTCTTT	CSVELQGGFFF
14	TRBV4-3	.	.	TRBJ2-7	TGCGCCAGCAGCCAAGATCTTTTGTTGGGGGAGCAGTACTTC	CASSQDLLLGEQYF